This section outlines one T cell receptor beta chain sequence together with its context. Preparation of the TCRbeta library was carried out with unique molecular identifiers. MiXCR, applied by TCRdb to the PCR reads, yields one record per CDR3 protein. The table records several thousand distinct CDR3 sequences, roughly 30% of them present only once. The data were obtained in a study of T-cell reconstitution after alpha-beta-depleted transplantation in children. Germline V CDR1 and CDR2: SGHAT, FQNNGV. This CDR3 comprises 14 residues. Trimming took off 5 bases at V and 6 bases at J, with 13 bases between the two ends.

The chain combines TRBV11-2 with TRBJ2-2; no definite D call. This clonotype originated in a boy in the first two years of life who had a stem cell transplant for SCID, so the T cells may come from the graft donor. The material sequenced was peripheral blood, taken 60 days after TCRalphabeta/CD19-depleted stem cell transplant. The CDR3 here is CASSKKIGPGELFF. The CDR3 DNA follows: TGTGCCAGCAGCAAAAAGATCGGGCCCGGGGAGCTGTTTTTT.